The clone carrying this TCR beta chain has just a few counts. The antigen is not known. This sample is drawn from a study of CD8 T cells in ankylosing spondylitis. General study findings and limits: Before this, some motif variants had been reported in reactive arthritis synovial fluid and blood. Clones that were linked to disease were CD8+ and were relatively rare in peripheral blood. What appeared characteristic of ankylosing spondylitis blood was a TCR beta motif of 7 or 8 highly homologous variants. Significantly higher representation of disease-linked clones was reported for matched ankylosing spondylitis synovial fluid.

A quantitative 5'-RACE method, one with molecular barcodes, was used to make TCR beta libraries. Via MiXCR, TCRdb re-called the 5' RACE reads, giving one row per CDR3 protein. The sample has roughly 700,000 distinct CDR3 sequences; 15% to 20% are singletons. CDR1 SGHRS and CDR2 YFSETQ come from the germline V gene. V was cut by 1 base and J by 0 bases, with 14 bases left in between. The CDR3 sequence is 16 residues long. Sequencing used blood, either unsorted or a sorted T cell fraction (not recorded which). This rearrangement joins TRBV5-1 to TRBJ2-7, with TRBD1 as a possible D gene (6 bases). The sequence was obtained from a male donor with ankylosing spondylitis. CDR3 sequence (DNA): TGCGCCAGCAGCTTGAGGTCTGGGGGCGACTCCTACGAGCAGTACTTC. This encodes CASSLRSGGDSYEQYF.